This T cell receptor beta chain came from a study of blood T cells in healthy people across ages. Study-level points and caveats: With age, beta diversity per million T cells declined roughly linearly, significantly by approximately 41.

CDR1 MGHDK and CDR2 SYGVNS come from the germline V gene. The CDR3 is 13 amino acids. About this clonotype itself: Its antigen remains unidentified. One junction end does not reproduce the germline sequence, and a read error may be involved.

Then a second PCR, running about 6 to 12 cycles, was carried out with a sample-barcoded 5' primer and a J-beta primer mix. Each CDR3 protein gets one entry after TCRdb re-called the 5' RACE reads with MiXCR. The sample includes about 1.4 million distinct CDR3 sequences, 59% seen only once; the top ten take about 6.3%. Material: blood. The TCR sequence derives from a man aged 18-30 years in good health. J is TRBJ1-4 and V is TRBV25-1, with 8 nucleotides matching TRBD1. The CDR3 nucleotides are TGTGCCAGCAGAACAGGGGGTGGTGAAAAACCGTTTTTT. As protein: CASRTGGGEKPFF.